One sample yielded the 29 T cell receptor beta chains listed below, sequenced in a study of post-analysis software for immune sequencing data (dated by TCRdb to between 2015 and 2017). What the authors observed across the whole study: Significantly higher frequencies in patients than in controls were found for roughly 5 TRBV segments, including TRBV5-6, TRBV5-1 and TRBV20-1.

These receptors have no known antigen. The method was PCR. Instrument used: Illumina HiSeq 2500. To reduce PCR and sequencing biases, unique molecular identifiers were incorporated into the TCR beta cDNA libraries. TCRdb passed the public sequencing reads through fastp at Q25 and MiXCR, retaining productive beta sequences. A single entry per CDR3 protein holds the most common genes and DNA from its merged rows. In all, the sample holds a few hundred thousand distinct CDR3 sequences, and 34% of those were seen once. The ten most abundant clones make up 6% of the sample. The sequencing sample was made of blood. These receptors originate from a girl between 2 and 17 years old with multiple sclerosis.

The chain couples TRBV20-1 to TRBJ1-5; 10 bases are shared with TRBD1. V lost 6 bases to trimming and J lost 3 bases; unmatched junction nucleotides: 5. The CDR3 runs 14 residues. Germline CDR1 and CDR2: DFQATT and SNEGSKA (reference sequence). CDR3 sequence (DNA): TGCAGTGCAACCGGGACAGGGGACAATCAGCCCCAGCATTTT. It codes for CSATGTGDNQPQHF.

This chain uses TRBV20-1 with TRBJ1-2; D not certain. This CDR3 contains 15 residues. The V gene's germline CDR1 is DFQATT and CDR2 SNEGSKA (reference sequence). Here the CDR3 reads CSGEPNAMNIYGYTF. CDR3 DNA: TGCAGCGGCGAACCAAATGCGATGAACATCTATGGCTACACCTTC.

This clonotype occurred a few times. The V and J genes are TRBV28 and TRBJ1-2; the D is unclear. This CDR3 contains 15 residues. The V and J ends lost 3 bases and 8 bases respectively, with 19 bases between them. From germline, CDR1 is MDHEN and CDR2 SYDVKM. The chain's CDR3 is CASSFGHKGFEGYTF. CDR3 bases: TGTGCCAGCAGTTTTGGGCACAAGGGCTTCGAGGGCTACACCTTC.

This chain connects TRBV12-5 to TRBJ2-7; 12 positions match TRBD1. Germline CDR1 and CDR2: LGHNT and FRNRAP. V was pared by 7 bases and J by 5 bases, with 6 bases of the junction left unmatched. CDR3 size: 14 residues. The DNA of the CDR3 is TGTGCTAGTGCCCCAGGGACAGGGGGCCACGAGCAGTACTTC. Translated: CASAPGTGGHEQYF.

The CDR3 protein is CASSLGSGVTDTQYF. CDR3 nucleotide sequence: TGTGCCAGCAGTTTGGGGAGCGGGGTCACAGATACGCAGTATTTT. This rearrangement joins TRBV6-6 to TRBJ2-3; 7 bases agree with TRBD2. The junction had 6 bases not matched to a gene; V was cut back by 4 bases and J by 2 bases. CDR3 length equals 15 residues. Germline V gives CDR1 MNHNY, CDR2 SVGAGI (reference sequence).

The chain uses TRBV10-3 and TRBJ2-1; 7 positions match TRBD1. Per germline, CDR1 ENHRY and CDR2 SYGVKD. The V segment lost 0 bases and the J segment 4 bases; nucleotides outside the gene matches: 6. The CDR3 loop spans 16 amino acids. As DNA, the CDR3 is TGTGCCATCAGTGAGTCCGAGACAGGGTTTTACAATGAGCAGTTCTTC. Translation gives CAISESETGFYNEQFF.

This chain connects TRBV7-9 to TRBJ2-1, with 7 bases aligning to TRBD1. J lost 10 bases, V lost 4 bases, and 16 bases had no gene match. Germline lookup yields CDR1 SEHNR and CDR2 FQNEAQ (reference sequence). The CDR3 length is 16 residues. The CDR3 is CASSSEGQGEVGEQFF. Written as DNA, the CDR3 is TGTGCCAGCAGCTCAGAGGGGCAGGGGGAAGTAGGCGAGCAGTTCTTC.

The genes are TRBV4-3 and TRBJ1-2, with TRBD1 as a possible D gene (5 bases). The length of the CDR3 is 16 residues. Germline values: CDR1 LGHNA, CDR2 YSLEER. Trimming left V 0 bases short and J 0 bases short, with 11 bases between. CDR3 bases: TGCGCCAGCAGCCAAGATTGGAGGGGCCCTAACTATGGCTACACCTTC. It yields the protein CASSQDWRGPNYGYTF.

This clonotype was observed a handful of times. The chain's CDR3 is CAISLTGQASTDTQYF. CDR3 in DNA: TGTGCCATCAGCTTAACCGGACAGGCCTCCACAGATACGCAGTATTTT. This chain uses TRBV10-3 with TRBJ2-3, with 7 nucleotides matching TRBD1. Trimming took 6 bases from V and 2 from J; bases not matched to a gene: 11. The CDR3 covers 16 residues. The germline CDR1 and CDR2 sequences are ENHRY and SYGVKD.

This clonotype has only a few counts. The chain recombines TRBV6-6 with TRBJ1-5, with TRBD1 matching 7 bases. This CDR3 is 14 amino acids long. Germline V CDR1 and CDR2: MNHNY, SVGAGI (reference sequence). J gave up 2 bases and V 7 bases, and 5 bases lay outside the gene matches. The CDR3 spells CASIGQAGNQPQHF. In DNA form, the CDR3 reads TGTGCCAGCATCGGACAGGCAGGCAATCAGCCCCAGCATTTT.

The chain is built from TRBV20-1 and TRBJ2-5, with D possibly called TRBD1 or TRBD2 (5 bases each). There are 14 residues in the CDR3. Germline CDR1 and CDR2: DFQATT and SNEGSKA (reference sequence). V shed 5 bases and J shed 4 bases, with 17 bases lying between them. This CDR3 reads CSALRDGASETQYF. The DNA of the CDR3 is TGCAGTGCTCTCCGGGATGGGGCCTCAGAGACCCAGTACTTC.

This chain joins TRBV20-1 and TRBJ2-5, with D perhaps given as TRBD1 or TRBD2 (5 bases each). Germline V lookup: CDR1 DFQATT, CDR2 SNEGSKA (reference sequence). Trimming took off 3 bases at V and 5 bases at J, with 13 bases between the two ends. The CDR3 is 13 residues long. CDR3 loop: CSASDAREETQYF. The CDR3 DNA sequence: TGCAGTGCTAGTGATGCCAGGGAGGAGACCCAGTACTTC.

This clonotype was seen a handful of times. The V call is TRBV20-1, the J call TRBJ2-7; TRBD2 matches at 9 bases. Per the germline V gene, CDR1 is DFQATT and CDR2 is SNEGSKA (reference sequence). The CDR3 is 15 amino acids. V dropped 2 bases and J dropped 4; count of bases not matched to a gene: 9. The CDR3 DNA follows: TGCAGTGCTAGACCTCTGGCGGGGGGGCATTACGAGCAGTACTTC. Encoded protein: CSARPLAGGHYEQYF.

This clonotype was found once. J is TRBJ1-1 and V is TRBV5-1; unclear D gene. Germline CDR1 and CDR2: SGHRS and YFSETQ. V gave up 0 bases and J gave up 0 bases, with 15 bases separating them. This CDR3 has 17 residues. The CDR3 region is CASSLADGRGMNTEAFF. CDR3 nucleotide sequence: TGCGCCAGCAGCTTGGCCGACGGACGAGGAATGAACACTGAAGCTTTCTTT.

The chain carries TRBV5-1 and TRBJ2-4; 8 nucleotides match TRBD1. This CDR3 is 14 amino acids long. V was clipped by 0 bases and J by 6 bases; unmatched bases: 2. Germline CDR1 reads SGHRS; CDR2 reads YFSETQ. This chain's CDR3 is CASSLVDRGNIQYF. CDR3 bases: TGCGCCAGCAGCTTGGTTGACAGGGGAAACATTCAGTACTTC.

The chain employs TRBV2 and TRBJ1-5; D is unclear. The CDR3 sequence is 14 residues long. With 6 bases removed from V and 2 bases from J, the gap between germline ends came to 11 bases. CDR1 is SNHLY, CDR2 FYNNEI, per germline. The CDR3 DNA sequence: TGTGCCAGCAGCCCCTTCCAGGGCAATCAGCCCCAGCATTTT. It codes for CASSPFQGNQPQHF.

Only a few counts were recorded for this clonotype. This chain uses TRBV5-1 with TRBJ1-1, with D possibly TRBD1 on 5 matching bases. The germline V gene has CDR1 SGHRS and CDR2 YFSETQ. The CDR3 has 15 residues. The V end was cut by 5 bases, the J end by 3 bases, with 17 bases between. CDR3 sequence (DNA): TGCGCCAGCAGAGATTACCGAGGGGCGGACACTGAAGCTTTCTTT. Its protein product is CASRDYRGADTEAFF.

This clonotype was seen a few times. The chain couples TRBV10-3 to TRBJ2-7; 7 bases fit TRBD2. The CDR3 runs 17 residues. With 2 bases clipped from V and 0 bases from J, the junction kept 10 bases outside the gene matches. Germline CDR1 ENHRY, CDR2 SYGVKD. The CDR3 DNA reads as TGTGCCATCAGTGAGATGCGCGGGGGACCGAGCTCCTACGAGCAGTACTTC. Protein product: CAISEMRGGPSSYEQYF.

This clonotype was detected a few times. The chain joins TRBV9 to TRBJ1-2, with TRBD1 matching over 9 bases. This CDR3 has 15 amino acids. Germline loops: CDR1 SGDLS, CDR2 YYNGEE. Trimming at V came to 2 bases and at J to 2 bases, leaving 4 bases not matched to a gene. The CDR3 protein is CASSVGQGANYGYTF. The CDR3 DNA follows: TGTGCCAGCAGCGTGGGACAGGGAGCAAACTATGGCTACACCTTC.

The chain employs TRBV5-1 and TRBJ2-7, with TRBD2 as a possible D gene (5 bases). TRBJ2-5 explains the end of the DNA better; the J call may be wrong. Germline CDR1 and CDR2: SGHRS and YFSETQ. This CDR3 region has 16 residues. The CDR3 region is CASSRDLLGPGETQYF. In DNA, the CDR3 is TGCGCCAGCAGCCGGGATCTATTGGGCCCGGGGGAGACCCAGTACTTC.

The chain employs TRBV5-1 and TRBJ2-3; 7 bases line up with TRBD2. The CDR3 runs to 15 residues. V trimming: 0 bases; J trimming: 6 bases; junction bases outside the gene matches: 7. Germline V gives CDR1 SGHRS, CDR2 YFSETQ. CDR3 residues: CASSLDGRGSDTQYF. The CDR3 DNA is TGCGCCAGCAGCTTGGATGGGCGCGGGAGCGATACGCAGTATTTT.

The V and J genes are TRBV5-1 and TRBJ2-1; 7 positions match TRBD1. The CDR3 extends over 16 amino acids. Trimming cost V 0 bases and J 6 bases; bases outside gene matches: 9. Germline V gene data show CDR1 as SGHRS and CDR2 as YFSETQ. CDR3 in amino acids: CASSLAIDRASNEQFF. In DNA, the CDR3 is TGCGCCAGCAGCTTGGCCATTGACAGGGCGAGCAATGAGCAGTTCTTC. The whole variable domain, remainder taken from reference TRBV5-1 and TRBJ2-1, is KAGVTQTPRYLIKTRGQQVTLSCSPISGHRSVSWYQQTPGQGLQFLFEYFSETQRNKGNFPGRFSGRQFSNSRSEMNVSTLELGDSALYLCASSLAIDRASNEQFFGPGTRLTVL.

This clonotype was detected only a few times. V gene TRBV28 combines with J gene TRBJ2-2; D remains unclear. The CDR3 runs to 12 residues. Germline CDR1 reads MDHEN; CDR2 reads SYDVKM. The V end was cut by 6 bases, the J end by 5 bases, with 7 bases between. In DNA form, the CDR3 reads TGTGCCAGCAGATCCCTTACCGGGGAGCTGTTTTTT. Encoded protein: CASRSLTGELFF.

CDR3 coding DNA: TGTGCCAGCAGTGATCTGGGCAGTTCCTACGAGCAGTACTTC. It specifies CASSDLGSSYEQYF. V gene TRBV6-1 combines with J gene TRBJ2-7; the D is unclear. V lost 3 bases and J lost 1, with 10 bases in between. Germline CDR1 and CDR2: MNHNS and SASEGT. This CDR3 contains 14 residues.

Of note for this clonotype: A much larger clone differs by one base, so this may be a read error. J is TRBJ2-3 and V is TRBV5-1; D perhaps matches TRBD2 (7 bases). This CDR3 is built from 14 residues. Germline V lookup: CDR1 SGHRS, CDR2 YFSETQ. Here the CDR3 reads CASSRGGRTDTQDF. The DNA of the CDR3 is TGCGCCAGCAGCCGCGGGGGCCGCACAGATACGCAGGATTTT.

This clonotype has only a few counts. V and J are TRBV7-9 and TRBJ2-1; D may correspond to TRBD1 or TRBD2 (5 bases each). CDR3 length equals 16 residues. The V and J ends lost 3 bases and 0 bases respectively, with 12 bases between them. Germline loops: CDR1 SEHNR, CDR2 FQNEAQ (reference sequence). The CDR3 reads CASSFSGTPSYNEQFF. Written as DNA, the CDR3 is TGTGCCAGCAGCTTCTCGGGGACCCCCTCCTACAATGAGCAGTTCTTC.

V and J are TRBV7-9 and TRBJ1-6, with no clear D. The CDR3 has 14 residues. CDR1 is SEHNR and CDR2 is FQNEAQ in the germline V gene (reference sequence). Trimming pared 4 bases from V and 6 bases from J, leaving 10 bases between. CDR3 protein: CASSWSDGNSPLHF. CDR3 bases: TGTGCCAGCAGCTGGTCGGATGGTAATTCACCCCTCCACTTT.

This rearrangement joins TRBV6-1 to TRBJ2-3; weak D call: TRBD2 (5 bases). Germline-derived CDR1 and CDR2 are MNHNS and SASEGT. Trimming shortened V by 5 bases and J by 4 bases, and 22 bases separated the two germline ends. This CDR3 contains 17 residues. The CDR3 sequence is CASSRGGEIGSPDTQYF. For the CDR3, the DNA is TGTGCCAGCAGTCGGGGTGGTGAGATAGGGAGCCCAGATACGCAGTATTTT.

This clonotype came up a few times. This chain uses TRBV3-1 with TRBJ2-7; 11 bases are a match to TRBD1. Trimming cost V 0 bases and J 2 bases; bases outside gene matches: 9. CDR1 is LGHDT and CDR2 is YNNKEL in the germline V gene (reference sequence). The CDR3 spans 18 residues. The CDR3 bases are TGTGCCAGCAGCCAAGATCATAGAGGGACAGGGGGGGCCTACGAGCAGTACTTC. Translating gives CASSQDHRGTGGAYEQYF.